The 11 T cell receptor beta chains below were found in one sample sequenced in a study of blood T cell repertoires in COVID-19. The assay was immunoSEQ multiplex PCR, and TCRdb's table has in-frame clones only and misses some. The sample includes tens of thousands of clones, 91% of them seen just once. Sequenced sample: peripheral blood. Receptor source: a woman aged 50 to 60 in a cohort sampled during active COVID-19.

The chain couples TRBV12-3 or TRBV12-4 to TRBJ2-7, with 7 bases matching TRBD2. This CDR3 comprises 13 residues. The V segment lost 6 bases and the J segment 0 bases; nucleotides outside the gene matches: 2. CDR3 in DNA: TGTGCCAGCAGCGCGGGAGTCTCCTACGAGCAGTACTTC. Amino acid sequence: CASSAGVSYEQYF.

This chain uses TRBV2 with TRBJ1-5, with 7 nucleotides matching TRBD1. V lost 4 bases, J lost 5 bases, and 5 bases stayed unmatched. The CDR3 loop spans 14 amino acids. Germline V lookup: CDR1 SNHLY, CDR2 FYNNEI. The CDR3 protein is CASSATGQDQPQHF. The CDR3 region has the DNA TGTGCCAGCAGTGCGACAGGGCAGGATCAGCCCCAGCATTTT.

The chain uses TRBV7-9 and TRBJ1-3; 8 bases are a match to TRBD1. Germline loops: CDR1 SEHNR, CDR2 FQNEAQ (reference sequence). This CDR3 has 15 residues. After removal of 5 bases from V and 0 bases from J, the junction contained 3 bases not matched to a gene. Written as DNA, the CDR3 is TGTGCCAGCAGCCAAACAGGGGGCTCTGGAAACACCATATATTTT. It yields the protein CASSQTGGSGNTIYF.

This clone was picked up one time. The J gene is TRBJ2-5, the V gene TRBV30; D not resolved. The CDR3 totals 14 residues. Germline CDR1 GTSNPN, CDR2 SVGIG (reference sequence). V was clipped by 7 bases and J by 3 bases, with 18 bases between them. CDR3 sequence reads: CALSRQVRKETQYF. Written as DNA, the CDR3 is TGTGCCTTAAGTCGGCAGGTGAGAAAAGAGACCCAGTACTTC.

This rearrangement joins TRBV2 to TRBJ1-3, with TRBD1 matching 7 bases. The trim removed 6 bases at V and 1 base at J, leaving 3 bases unmatched. The length of the CDR3 is 14 residues. Germline V gene data show CDR1 as SNHLY and CDR2 as FYNNEI. CDR3 sequence reads: CASSEQGSGNTIYF. The CDR3 DNA sequence: TGTGCCAGCAGCGAACAGGGGTCTGGAAACACCATATATTTT.

V is TRBV7-3 and J is TRBJ2-5, with TRBD2 matching over 8 bases. Germline V lookup: CDR1 SGHTA, CDR2 FQGTGA. Trimming at V came to 5 bases and at J to 3 bases, leaving 14 bases not matched to a gene. This CDR3 contains 17 residues. CDR3 sequence: CASSPRRSGRGEETQYF. CDR3 DNA sequence: TGTGCCAGCAGCCCACGCCGCAGCGGGAGAGGTGAAGAGACCCAGTACTTC.

The chain joins TRBV9 to TRBJ2-3; perhaps TRBD2 as D (6 bases). Germline lookup yields CDR1 SGDLS and CDR2 YYNGEE. This CDR3 has 16 amino acids. V lost 0 bases and J 0 bases, leaving 11 bases between the germline ends. The CDR3 is CASSVAGGSSTDTQYF. CDR3 DNA: TGTGCCAGCAGCGTAGCTGGGGGGTCTAGCACAGATACGCAGTATTTT.

The V and J genes are TRBV5-5 and TRBJ2-3; perhaps TRBD1 as D (5 bases). The CDR3 covers 15 residues. Germline loops: CDR1 SGHKS, CDR2 YYEKEE (reference sequence). Trimming shortened V by 1 base and J by 2 bases, and 11 bases separated the two germline ends. The CDR3 sequence: CASSLLRAYTDTQYF. The CDR3, as DNA: TGTGCCAGCAGCTTGCTCAGGGCCTACACAGATACGCAGTATTTT. The entire variable domain, with the rest obtained from reference TRBV5-5 and TRBJ2-3, is as follows: DAGVTQSPTHLIKTRGQQVTLRCSPISGHKSVSWYQQVLGQGPQFIFQYYEKEERGRGNFPDRFSARQFPNYSSELNVNALLLGDSALYLCASSLLRAYTDTQYFGPGTRLTVL.

This chain connects TRBV5-1 to TRBJ2-7, with D unclear. The V end was cut by 4 bases, the J end by 7 bases, with 12 bases between. Per germline, CDR1 SGHRS and CDR2 YFSETQ. The CDR3 extends over 12 amino acids. As DNA, the CDR3 is TGCGCCAGCAGCACGGCCCCCGGGGAGCAGTACTTC. This translates into CASSTAPGEQYF.

This chain uses TRBV2 with TRBJ1-6; no clear D gene. Germline-derived CDR1 and CDR2 are SNHLY and FYNNEI. The length of the CDR3 is 15 residues. The V gene lost 6 bases and the J gene lost 0 bases, with 9 bases spanning the gap. This chain's CDR3 is CASRVESSYNSPLHF. The CDR3 nucleotides read TGTGCCAGCAGGGTAGAGAGCTCCTATAATTCACCCCTCCACTTT.

The chain is built from TRBV15 and TRBJ2-3, with 8 nucleotides matching TRBD2. This CDR3 is 19 amino acids long. Germline CDR1 is LNHNV and CDR2 is YYDKDF (reference sequence). After removal of 3 bases from V and 3 bases from J, the junction contained 17 bases not matched to a gene. CDR3 sequence reads: CATSRGSGTRGVWTDTQYF. The CDR3 region has the DNA TGTGCCACCAGCAGGGGTTCCGGGACTAGAGGTGTTTGGACAGATACGCAGTATTTT.